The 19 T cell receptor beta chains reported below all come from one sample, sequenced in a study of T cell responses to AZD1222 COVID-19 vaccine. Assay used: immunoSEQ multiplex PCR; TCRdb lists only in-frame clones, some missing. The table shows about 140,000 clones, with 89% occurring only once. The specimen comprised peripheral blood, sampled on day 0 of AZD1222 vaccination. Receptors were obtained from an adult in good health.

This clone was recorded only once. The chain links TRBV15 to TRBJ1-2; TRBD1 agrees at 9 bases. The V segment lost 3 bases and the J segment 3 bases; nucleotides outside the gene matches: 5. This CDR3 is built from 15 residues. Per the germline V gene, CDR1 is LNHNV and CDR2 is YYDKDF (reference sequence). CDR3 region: CATSSLGQGYYGYTF. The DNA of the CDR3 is TGTGCCACCAGCAGCCTAGGACAGGGGTACTATGGCTACACCTTC.

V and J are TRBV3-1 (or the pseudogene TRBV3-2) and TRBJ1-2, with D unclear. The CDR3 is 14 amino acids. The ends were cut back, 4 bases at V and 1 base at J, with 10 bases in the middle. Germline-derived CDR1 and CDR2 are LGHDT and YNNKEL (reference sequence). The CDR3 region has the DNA TGTGCCAGCAGCCGCGGTTCCGTTAACTATGGCTACACCTTC. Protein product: CASSRGSVNYGYTF.

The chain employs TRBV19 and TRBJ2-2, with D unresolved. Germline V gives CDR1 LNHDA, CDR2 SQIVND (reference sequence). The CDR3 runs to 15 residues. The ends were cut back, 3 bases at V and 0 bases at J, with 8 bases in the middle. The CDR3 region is CASSMGHPNTGELFF. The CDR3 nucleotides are TGTGCCAGTAGTATGGGCCACCCGAACACCGGGGAGCTGTTTTTT.

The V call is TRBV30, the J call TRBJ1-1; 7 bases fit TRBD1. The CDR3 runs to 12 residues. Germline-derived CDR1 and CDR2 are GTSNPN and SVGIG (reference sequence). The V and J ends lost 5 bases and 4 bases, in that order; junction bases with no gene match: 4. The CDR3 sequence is CAWDRATTEAFF. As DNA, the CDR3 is TGTGCCTGGGACAGGGCTACCACTGAAGCTTTCTTT.

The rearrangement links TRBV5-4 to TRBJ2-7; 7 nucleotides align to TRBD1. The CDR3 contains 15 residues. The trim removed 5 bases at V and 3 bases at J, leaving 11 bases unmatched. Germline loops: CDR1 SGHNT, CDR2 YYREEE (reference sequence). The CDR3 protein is CASSLTQGWGYEQYF. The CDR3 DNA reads TGTGCCAGCAGTTTGACACAGGGGTGGGGCTACGAGCAGTACTTC.

CDR3 sequence (DNA): TGTGCCAGCAGGACCAGGGGGCATATGGTCACTAATGAAAAACTGTTTTTT. The encoded protein is CASRTRGHMVTNEKLFF. The V gene is TRBV28, the J gene TRBJ1-4, with TRBD1 identical over 8 bases. The V gene end was trimmed by 6 bases and the J gene end by 2 bases; junction bases not matched to a gene: 11. The CDR3 has 17 amino acids. CDR1 is MDHEN and CDR2 is SYDVKM in the germline V gene. The whole variable domain, filled in from reference TRBV28 and TRBJ1-4, reads DVKVTQSSRYLVKRTGEKVFLECVQDMDHENMFWYRQDPGLGLRLIYFSYDVKMKEKGDIPEGYSVSREKKERFSLILESASTNQTSMYLCASRTRGHMVTNEKLFFGSGTQLSVL.

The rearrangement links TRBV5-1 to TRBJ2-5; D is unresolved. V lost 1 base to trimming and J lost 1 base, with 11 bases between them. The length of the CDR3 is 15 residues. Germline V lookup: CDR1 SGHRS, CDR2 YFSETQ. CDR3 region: CASSLTPSGQETQYF. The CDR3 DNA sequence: TGCGCCAGCAGCTTGACACCATCAGGCCAAGAGACCCAGTACTTC.

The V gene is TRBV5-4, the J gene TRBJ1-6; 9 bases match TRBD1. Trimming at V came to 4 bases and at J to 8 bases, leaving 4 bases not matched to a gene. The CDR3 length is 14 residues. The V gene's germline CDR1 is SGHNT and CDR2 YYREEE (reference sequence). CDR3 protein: CASSRTGEDSPLHF. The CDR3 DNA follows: TGTGCCAGCAGCCGGACAGGGGAAGATTCACCCCTCCACTTT.

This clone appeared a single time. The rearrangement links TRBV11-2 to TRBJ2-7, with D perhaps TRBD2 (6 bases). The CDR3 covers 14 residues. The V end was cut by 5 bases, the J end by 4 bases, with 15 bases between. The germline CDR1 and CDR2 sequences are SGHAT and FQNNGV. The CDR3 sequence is CASSPGGLSYEQYF. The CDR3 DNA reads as TGTGCCAGCAGCCCCGGGGGTCTTTCGTACGAGCAGTACTTC.

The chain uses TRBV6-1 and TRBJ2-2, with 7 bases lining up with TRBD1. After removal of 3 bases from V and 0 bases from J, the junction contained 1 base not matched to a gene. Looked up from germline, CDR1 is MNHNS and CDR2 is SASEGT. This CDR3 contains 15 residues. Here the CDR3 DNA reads TGTGCCAGCAGTGAGGGACAGCCGAACACCGGGGAGCTGTTTTTT. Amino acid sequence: CASSEGQPNTGELFF.

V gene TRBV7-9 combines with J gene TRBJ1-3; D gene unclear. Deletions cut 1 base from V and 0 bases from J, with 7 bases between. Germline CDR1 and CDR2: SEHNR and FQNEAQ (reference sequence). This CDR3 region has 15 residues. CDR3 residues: CASSLVGRSGNTIYF. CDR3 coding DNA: TGTGCCAGCAGCTTAGTAGGACGCTCTGGAAACACCATATATTTT.

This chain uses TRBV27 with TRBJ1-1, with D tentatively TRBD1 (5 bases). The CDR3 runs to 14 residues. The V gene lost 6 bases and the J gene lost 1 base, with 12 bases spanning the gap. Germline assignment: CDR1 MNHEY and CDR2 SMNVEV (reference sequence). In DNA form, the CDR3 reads TGTGCCAGCAGATCGTTGGGGCGGAACACTGAAGCTTTCTTT. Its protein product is CASRSLGRNTEAFF.

The CDR3 is CASSRPEGTDTQYF. The DNA for the CDR3 is TGTGCCAGCAGCAGGCCGGAAGGCACAGATACGCAGTATTTT. This chain links TRBV6-2 or TRBV6-3 with TRBJ2-3, with D hard to call. Per germline, CDR1 MNHEY and CDR2 SVGEGT. CDR3 size: 14 residues. V was clipped by 6 bases and J by 1 base, with 11 bases between them.

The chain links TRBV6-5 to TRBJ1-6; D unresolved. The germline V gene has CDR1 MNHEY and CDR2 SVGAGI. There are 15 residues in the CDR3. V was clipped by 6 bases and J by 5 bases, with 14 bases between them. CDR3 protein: CASSTGNRNNSPLHF. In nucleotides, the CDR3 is TGTGCCAGCAGCACCGGGAACAGAAATAATTCACCCCTCCACTTT.

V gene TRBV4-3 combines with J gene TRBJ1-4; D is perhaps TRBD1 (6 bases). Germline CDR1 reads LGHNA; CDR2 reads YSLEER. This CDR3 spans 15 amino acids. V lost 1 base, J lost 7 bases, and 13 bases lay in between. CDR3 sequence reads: CASSQGGAWGEKLFF. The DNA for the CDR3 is TGCGCCAGCAGCCAAGGGGGGGCCTGGGGTGAAAAACTGTTTTTT.

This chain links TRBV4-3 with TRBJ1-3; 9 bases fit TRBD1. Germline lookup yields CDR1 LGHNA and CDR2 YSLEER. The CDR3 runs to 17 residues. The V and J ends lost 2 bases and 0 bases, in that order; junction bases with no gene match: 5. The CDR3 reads CASSQTGGLSSGNTIYF. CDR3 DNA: TGCGCCAGCAGCCAAACAGGGGGCTTAAGCTCTGGAAACACCATATATTTT.

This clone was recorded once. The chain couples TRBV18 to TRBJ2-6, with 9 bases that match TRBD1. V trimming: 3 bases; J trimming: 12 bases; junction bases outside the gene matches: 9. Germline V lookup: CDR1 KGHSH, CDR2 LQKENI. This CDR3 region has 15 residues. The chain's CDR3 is CASSPPGQGGSVLTF. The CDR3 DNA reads TGTGCCAGCTCACCCCCGGGACAGGGAGGTTCCGTCCTGACTTTC.

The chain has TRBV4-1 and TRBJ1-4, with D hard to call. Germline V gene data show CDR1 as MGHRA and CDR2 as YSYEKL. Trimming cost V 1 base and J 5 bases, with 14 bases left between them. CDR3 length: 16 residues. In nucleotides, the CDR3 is TGCGCCAGCAGCCAAGCGCCCCGGGCGTACAATGAAAAACTGTTTTTT. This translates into CASSQAPRAYNEKLFF.

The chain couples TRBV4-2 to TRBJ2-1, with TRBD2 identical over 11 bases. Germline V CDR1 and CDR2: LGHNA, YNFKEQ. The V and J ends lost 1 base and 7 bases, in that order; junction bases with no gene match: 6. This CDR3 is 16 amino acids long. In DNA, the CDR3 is TGTGCCAGCAGCCAAGCCACTAGCGGGAGATCGAATGAGCAGTTCTTC. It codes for CASSQATSGRSNEQFF.